This T cell receptor (beta chain) derives from a study of cytomegalovirus exposure and HLA in healthy donors. V was pared by 2 bases and J by 1 base, with 5 bases between. The CDR3 covers 13 residues. Germline loops: CDR1 MNHEY, CDR2 SVGAGI. Both 60 Vbeta primers and 13 Jbeta primers went into the PCR. Data came from immunoSEQ multiplex PCR; TCRdb stores just in-frame clones and leaves some out. This sample has about 180,000 clones, with under 80% found just once. This clone was observed a handful of times. The TCR originated in a human donor in good health. The sequenced sample was PBMCs. The gene calls are TRBV6-5 and TRBJ1-1; D remains ambiguous. This CDR3 reads CASSYAGNTEAFF. Written as DNA, the CDR3 is TGTGCCAGCAGTTACGCCGGGAACACTGAAGCTTTCTTT.